This record covers a single T cell receptor (beta chain). Antigen unknown. cDNA synthesis used the whole RNA isolate, giving expressed TCRB sequences. Data came from immunoSEQ multiplex PCR; TCRdb stores just in-frame clones and leaves some out. This table holds some 150,000 clones, around 51% found once. The CDR3 is 14 residues long. The V gene lost 7 bases and the J gene lost 2 bases, with 14 bases spanning the gap. Germline CDR1 is LNHDA and CDR2 is SQIVND (reference sequence). These data belong to a study of beta chain features in type 1 diabetes. Study summary: Across every sample, over 100 million sorted cells were examined in total. General observations from the study: Type 1 diabetes patients showed fewer insertions and more deletions at VDJ junctions. Compared to healthy donors, patients appeared to have naive, central memory and Treg TCRB repertoires that were more alike.

This sequence joins TRBV19 and TRBJ1-2; TRBD1 is a possible D gene (5 bases). Sequencing input: Tregs from blood. The TCR originated in a man aged 18-30 years in good health. DNA of the CDR3: TGTGCCAGTACTACCCTCGGGGGAAACTATGGCTACACCTTC. This translates into CASTTLGGNYGYTF.